The sequence of this TCR beta chain was determined in a study of cytomegalovirus exposure and HLA in healthy donors. Amplification used 60 Vbeta primers and 13 Jbeta primers. The method was immunoSEQ multiplex PCR; TCRdb's version includes in-frame clones alone and lacks a portion of them. The sample contains approximately 260,000 clones, 92% of which appear only once. Among the donors, all were healthy bone marrow donors. This CDR3 has 16 residues. J was trimmed by 8 bases and V by 3 bases; bases with no gene match: 11. Germline CDR1 and CDR2: LNHNV and YYDKDF (reference sequence). This chain uses TRBV15 with TRBJ2-1; 9 nucleotides match TRBD2. Sequenced: PBMCs. This sequence originates from a girl aged 2-15 years in good health and CMV-seronegative. CDR3: CATSRPPLAGTDEQFF. Written as DNA, the CDR3 is TGTGCCACCAGCAGGCCCCCGCTAGCGGGGACCGATGAGCAGTTCTTC.